The 30 T cell receptor beta chains listed next were all sequenced from one sample in a study of cytomegalovirus exposure and HLA in healthy donors (dated by TCRdb to about 2017). Library generation was performed with the immunoSEQ multiplex PCR assay. For the multiplex PCR, a mixture combining 60 forward primers for TCR Vbeta segments and 13 reverse primers for TCR Jbeta segments was used. TCRdb mirrors the immuneACCESS table, restricted to in-frame sequences. Some clones are absent from its copies; in checked studies, under half trace to an unresolved V gene, and the reason for the others is unknown. The sample table contains about 110,000 clones; only one count was recorded for over 9.5% of them. Clones ranked in the top ten supply about a sixth of the sample. The sample consisted of PBMCs. All receptors derive from a man aged 40-49 years in good health and CMV-seropositive.

J is TRBJ2-7 and V is TRBV9; 7 bases line up with TRBD2. V shed 4 bases, J shed 2 bases, and the junction held 6 bases outside the gene matches. Per the germline V gene, CDR1 is SGDLS and CDR2 is YYNGEE. CDR3 length: 14 residues. The CDR3 coding sequence is TGTGCCAGCAGCCCAACGGGAGGTACCTACGAGCAGTACTTC. This sequence encodes CASSPTGGTYEQYF.

The J gene is TRBJ2-1, the V gene TRBV7-8; a possible D gene is TRBD1 (6 bases). V was trimmed by 6 bases and J by 8 bases, leaving 20 bases between them. CDR3 length: 15 residues. CDR1 is SGHVS, CDR2 FQNEAQ, per germline. In DNA form, the CDR3 reads TGTGCCAGCAGGCCAGACAGGTGGGGGATCGATGAGCAGTTCTTC. This sequence encodes CASRPDRWGIDEQFF.

This clone has just a few counts. The gene calls are TRBV15 and TRBJ2-5; no reliable D call. The CDR3 covers 12 residues. From germline, CDR1 is LNHNV and CDR2 YYDKDF (reference sequence). V lost 0 bases and J lost 7, with 6 bases in between. This CDR3 is CATSRDFGTQYF. The CDR3 bases are TGTGCCACCAGCAGAGATTTCGGGACCCAGTACTTC.

The chain uses TRBV28 and TRBJ1-2; the match to TRBD1 covers 7 bases. CDR1 MDHEN and CDR2 SYDVKM come from the germline V gene. Trimming at V came to 4 bases and at J to 4 bases, leaving 12 bases not matched to a gene. CDR3 length: 16 amino acids. CDR3 nucleotide sequence: TGTGCCAGCAGTTCCCCGGGACAGACAGCTGTCTATGGCTACACCTTC. This sequence encodes CASSSPGQTAVYGYTF.

The V call is TRBV6-6, the J call TRBJ1-4; D is uncertain. This CDR3 region has 14 residues. Germline V gene lookup returns CDR1 MNHNY and CDR2 SVGAGI (reference sequence). Trimming removed 2 bases from V and 4 bases from J, with 8 bases in between. The CDR3 nucleotides are TGTGCCAGCAGTTACGGGCAGGATAATGAAAAACTGTTTTTT. This codes for CASSYGQDNEKLFF.

This clone was found a few times. The chain links TRBV5-1 to TRBJ1-2; D possibly corresponds to TRBD1 (5 bases). The CDR3 runs to 12 residues. CDR1 is SGHRS and CDR2 is YFSETQ in the germline V gene. Trimming took off 4 bases at V and 4 bases at J, with 8 bases between the two ends. The CDR3 loop is CASSRDSYGYTF. CDR3 nucleotide sequence: TGCGCCAGCAGCCGGGACTCCTATGGCTACACCTTC.

The chain is built from TRBV12-5 and TRBJ2-7; possible D gene TRBD1, 5 bases. CDR3 size: 13 residues. The V gene's germline CDR1 is LGHNT and CDR2 FRNRAP. The ends were cut back, 4 bases at V and 6 bases at J, with 13 bases in the middle. CDR3 DNA sequence: TGTGCTAGTGGTTCATCAGGGTCTCCCGAGCAGTACTTC. Translating gives CASGSSGSPEQYF. The full variable domain, in which reference TRBV12-5 and TRBJ2-7 provide the parts outside the CDR3, is DARVTQTPRHKVTEMGQEVTMRCQPILGHNTVFWYRQTMMQGLELLAYFRNRAPLDDSGMPKDRFSAEMPDATLATLKIQPSEPRDSAVYFCASGSSGSPEQYFGPGTRLTVT.

The genes are TRBV27 and TRBJ1-5; 9 positions agree with TRBD1. V gave up 2 bases and J gave up 6 bases; unmatched junction bases: 8. In germline, CDR1 is MNHEY, CDR2 SMNVEV (reference sequence). The CDR3 is made up of 16 amino acids. The CDR3 sequence is CASSLQGQGVFQPQHF. CDR3 sequence (DNA): TGTGCCAGCAGTTTACAGGGACAGGGAGTATTTCAGCCCCAGCATTTT.

This chain connects TRBV18 to TRBJ1-1; D may be TRBD1 (5 bases). CDR1 and CDR2 from the germline V gene are KGHSH and LQKENI. Trimming took 2 bases from V and 6 from J, leaving 13 bases between them. CDR3 length: 14 residues. The CDR3 coding sequence is TGTGCCAGCTCACCAGGGGCGGGGAGGGCTGAAGCTTTCTTT. This sequence encodes CASSPGAGRAEAFF. Together with reference TRBV18 and TRBJ1-1, the CDR3 gives the full variable domain: NAGVMQNPRHLVRRRGQEARLRCSPMKGHSHVYWYRQLPEEGLKFMVYLQKENIIDESGMPKERFSAEFPKEGPSILRIQQVVRGDSAAYFCASSPGAGRAEAFFGQGTRLTVV.

The sample holds a few counts of this clone. The chain couples TRBV19 to TRBJ1-4; D uncertain. Trimming left V 3 bases short and J 10 bases short, with 15 bases between. This CDR3 contains 14 residues. The germline V gene encodes CDR1 LNHDA and CDR2 SQIVND (reference sequence). CDR3 coding DNA: TGTGCCAGTAGTATGTCGGAAGGACTCGGAAAACTGTTTTTT. Protein: CASSMSEGLGKLFF.

This sequence joins TRBV6-1 and TRBJ2-7; D is perhaps TRBD1 (5 bases). Germline CDR1 and CDR2: MNHNS and SASEGT. CDR3 length: 14 amino acids. V lost 5 bases to trimming and J lost 3 bases, with 14 bases between them. The DNA for the CDR3 is TGTGCCAGCAGTTTACAGGTAGACCTCTACGAGCAGTACTTC. It specifies CASSLQVDLYEQYF.

Only a few counts were recorded for this clone. This rearrangement joins TRBV7-9 to TRBJ1-2; 7 bases match TRBD1. With 4 bases clipped from V and 5 bases from J, the junction kept 4 bases outside the gene matches. The CDR3 has 13 amino acids. Germline assignment: CDR1 SEHNR and CDR2 FQNEAQ (reference sequence). The chain's CDR3 is CASSYGTDYGYTF. The CDR3 bases are TGTGCCAGCAGCTACGGGACAGATTATGGCTACACCTTC. The full variable domain, its missing parts supplied by reference TRBV7-9 and TRBJ1-2, is DTGVSQNPRHKITKRGQNVTFRCDPISEHNRLYWYRQTLGQGPEFLTYFQNEAQLEKSRLLSDRFSAERPKGSFSTLEIQRTEQGDSAMYLCASSYGTDYGYTFGSGTRLTVV.

The chain joins TRBV5-1 to TRBJ2-6; maybe TRBD1 (5 bases). Germline CDR1 SGHRS, CDR2 YFSETQ. The CDR3 runs to 23 residues. The germline V and J ends were trimmed by 4 bases and 0 bases, with 32 bases remaining between them. The CDR3 protein is CASSPRGGRASVNLPSGANVLTF. As DNA, the CDR3 is TGCGCCAGCAGCCCCCGAGGTGGCAGGGCCTCTGTAAACCTGCCCTCTGGGGCCAACGTCCTGACTTTC.

This clone was counted only a few times. This chain connects TRBV7-9 to TRBJ2-7; possibly TRBD1 for D (5 bases). This CDR3 has 13 amino acids. From germline, CDR1 is SEHNR and CDR2 FQNEAQ (reference sequence). Trimming stripped 5 bases from V and 1 base from J, with 9 bases between. Here the CDR3 DNA reads TGTGCCAGCAGCCAGGGCGGATCCTACGAGCAGTACTTC. Translation gives CASSQGGSYEQYF.

The chain employs TRBV28 and TRBJ2-1; 7 positions match TRBD2. J lost 0 bases, V lost 6 bases, and 8 bases had no gene match. CDR1 is MDHEN, CDR2 SYDVKM, per germline. The CDR3 sequence is 16 residues long. The CDR3 loop is CASSRAWGGSYNEQFF. The CDR3, as DNA: TGTGCCAGCAGCCGAGCCTGGGGGGGCTCCTACAATGAGCAGTTCTTC.

This clone was seen a handful of times. V is TRBV6-1 and J is TRBJ1-5; the D gene is possibly TRBD1 (6 bases). Per germline, CDR1 MNHNS and CDR2 SASEGT. Trimming shortened V by 6 bases and J by 2 bases, and 11 bases separated the two germline ends. The CDR3 is made up of 14 amino acids. CDR3 sequence (DNA): TGTGCCAGCAGCACAGGGCTTGGCAATCAGCCCCAGCATTTT. Translating it yields CASSTGLGNQPQHF.

This clone was observed a handful of times. The rearrangement links TRBV6-4 to TRBJ2-7; 13 bases are a match to TRBD2. The germline V gene has CDR1 MRHNA and CDR2 SNTAGT. V lost 0 bases and J lost 5; bases outside the gene matches: 4. The CDR3 loop spans 16 amino acids. Here the CDR3 DNA reads TGTGCCAGCAGTGACTCCGGACTAGCGGGAGTCAACGAGCAGTACTTC. It specifies CASSDSGLAGVNEQYF.

The chain uses TRBV7-7 and TRBJ1-4; no clear D. Germline V gene lookup returns CDR1 SSHAT and CDR2 FNYEAQ (reference sequence). The length of the CDR3 is 13 residues. V lost 0 bases and J 12 bases, leaving 11 bases between the germline ends. CDR3 in DNA: TGTGCCAGCAGCTTAGCTTCCGGGAGAGAACTGTTTTTT. This sequence encodes CASSLASGRELFF.

The rearrangement joins TRBV9 to TRBJ1-2; 9 nucleotides line up with TRBD1. There are 15 residues in the CDR3. The germline CDR1 and CDR2 sequences are SGDLS and YYNGEE. V trimming: 3 bases; J trimming: 11 bases; junction bases outside the gene matches: 14. CDR3 amino acids: CASSGPWGTGTGYTF. In DNA, the CDR3 is TGTGCCAGCAGCGGTCCATGGGGGACAGGGACCGGATACACCTTC.

This sequence joins TRBV5-1 and TRBJ1-2; a possible D gene is TRBD1 (6 bases). Trimming took off 2 bases at V and 4 bases at J, with 15 bases between the two ends. CDR1 SGHRS and CDR2 YFSETQ come from the germline V gene. This CDR3 spans 15 amino acids. CDR3 coding DNA: TGCGCCAGCAGCTTCCTACAGGGTAACGGCTATGGCTACACCTTC. Translating it yields CASSFLQGNGYGYTF.

The chain's CDR3 is CASSIVPTSNTEAFF. The CDR3 coding sequence is TGTGCCAGTAGTATAGTTCCGACAAGCAACACTGAAGCTTTCTTT. V gene TRBV19 combines with J gene TRBJ1-1; D uncertain. Germline values: CDR1 LNHDA, CDR2 SQIVND (reference sequence). Trimming removed 1 base from V and 2 bases from J, with 11 bases in between. The CDR3 extends over 15 amino acids.

V gene TRBV29-1 combines with J gene TRBJ2-7; no firm D call. The CDR3 spans 11 residues. V lost 1 base, J lost 5 bases, and 6 bases lay in between. Germline V gene sequence: CDR1 SQVTM, CDR2 ANQGSEA. CDR3 DNA: TGCAGCGTTGAAGCCGCGCACGAGCAGTACTTC. Its translation: CSVEAAHEQYF.

The rearrangement links TRBV11-3 to TRBJ2-3, with 14 positions matching TRBD2. V was clipped by 5 bases and J by 4 bases; unmatched bases: 5. Germline V lookup: CDR1 SGHNT, CDR2 YENEEA. The CDR3 consists of 16 residues. In DNA, the CDR3 is TGTGCCAGCAGCCCCGGGACTAGCGGGAGATCAGATACGCAGTATTTT. This encodes CASSPGTSGRSDTQYF.

The J gene is TRBJ1-4, the V gene TRBV7-8; D is unresolved. Trimming stripped 1 base from V and 7 bases from J, with 10 bases between. The CDR3 sequence is 14 residues long. Germline-derived CDR1 and CDR2 are SGHVS and FQNEAQ. Written as DNA, the CDR3 is TGTGCCAGCAGCTTAGGAGGGATGGGTGAAAAACTGTTTTTT. Translated, it gives CASSLGGMGEKLFF.

This clone was seen a handful of times. The chain couples TRBV7-2 to TRBJ2-2; no definite D call. Per the germline V gene, CDR1 is SGHTA and CDR2 is FQGNSA. CDR3 length: 13 residues. With 5 bases removed from V and 5 bases from J, the gap between germline ends came to 9 bases. The CDR3 sequence: CASSVRLTGELFF. CDR3 in DNA: TGTGCCAGCAGCGTAAGACTTACCGGGGAGCTGTTTTTT.

This clone was seen more than once but under ten times. The chain carries TRBV5-4 and TRBJ2-7, with D tentatively TRBD2 (7 bases). Trimming took off 1 base at V and 5 bases at J, with 13 bases between the two ends. The CDR3 totals 14 residues. Looked up from germline, CDR1 is SGHNT and CDR2 is YYREEE (reference sequence). The CDR3 protein is CASSLIGGRDEQYF. The CDR3 region has the DNA TGTGCCAGCAGCTTGATCGGGGGGCGCGACGAGCAGTACTTC.

This clone was found a few times. The chain combines TRBV5-1 with TRBJ2-5; D may be TRBD2 (6 bases). Germline lookup yields CDR1 SGHRS and CDR2 YFSETQ. The CDR3 contains 16 residues. Between the trimmed V and J ends, which lost 4 bases and 0 bases, there was a span of 16 bases. This CDR3 is CASSRGGSTDQETQYF. As DNA, the CDR3 is TGCGCCAGCAGCCGGGGAGGATCGACAGACCAAGAGACCCAGTACTTC.

This chain links TRBV5-1 with TRBJ2-7; possible D gene TRBD1, 5 bases. This CDR3 comprises 14 residues. The V end was cut by 0 bases, the J end by 6 bases, with 13 bases between. CDR1 and CDR2 (germline): SGHRS, YFSETQ. The CDR3 sequence: CASSLVGRVREQYF. CDR3 bases: TGCGCCAGCAGCTTGGTCGGCAGGGTACGCGAGCAGTACTTC.

This sequence joins TRBV7-3 and TRBJ2-5, with D hard to call. CDR1 and CDR2 from the germline V gene are SGHTA and FQGTGA. V lost 1 base to trimming and J lost 4 bases, with 7 bases between them. The CDR3 length is 13 residues. CDR3 sequence: CASSLNPRETQYF. As DNA, the CDR3 is TGTGCCAGCAGCTTAAATCCTCGAGAGACCCAGTACTTC.

Only a few counts were recorded for this clone. The genes are TRBV4-3 and TRBJ2-3; D gene ambiguous. Germline V gene lookup returns CDR1 LGHNA and CDR2 YSLEER. V shed 0 bases and J shed 6 bases, with 7 bases lying between them. The CDR3 contains 13 residues. This CDR3 reads CASSQDLSDTQYF. In DNA, the CDR3 is TGCGCCAGCAGCCAAGATCTTAGTGATACGCAGTATTTT.